This T cell receptor beta chain was sequenced for a study of cytomegalovirus exposure and HLA in healthy donors (dated by TCRdb to about 2017). Turning to the overall study: An earlier analysis of 587 of the donors reported around 280 Gb of sequence data and 95 million to 140 million unique TCR beta sequences obtained from approximately 180 million T cells. Among a few hundred genotyped donors of the cohort, an average of about 240,000 unique TCR beta nucleotide sequences were sequenced per donor, 15% to 20% of them non-productive. Genome-wide SNP genotypes for about 55% of the roughly 670 donors were used in a later genetic analysis, which treated that subset as a discovery cohort. The genetic ancestry cluster associated with self-reported Caucasian donors included 81% of the approximately 410 genotyped donors. Typing coverage varied by locus: roughly 620-640 donors for A, B, C, DRB1 and DQB1; roughly 520 for DQA1; approximately 570 for DPA1; some 470 for DPB1. HLA typing covered class I and class II loci at four-digit resolution. An earlier analysis of around 640 of the donors used high-throughput TCR beta sequencing to judge whether each TCR beta V gene segment behaved as functional or pseudogenic. Roughly 300 gigabases of sequencing data and tens of millions of unique TCR sequences were included in an early release covering roughly 600 HLA-typed donors. In addition to the first cohort of 500 to 850 subjects, a separate validation cohort of approximately 130 different subjects was used. In a later analysis, previously published TCR beta repertoires from 670 or so donors were re-analyzed and high-resolution HLA genotyping was added so that TCR occurrence patterns could be studied. All discovery cohort repertoires had been generated on a single sequencing platform. The study aimed to test whether signatures of past pathogen exposure could be identified by cataloging public T cell receptors. The study used immunosequencing to profile the T cell repertoires of approximately 630 subjects and linked those repertoires to cytomegalovirus serostatus. The study combined high-throughput TCR immunosequencing, statistical association of individual TCRs with disease status, and machine learning to predict cytomegalovirus infection status. The later analysis used no new phenotypic data to find candidate immune exposures, relying instead on TCR beta sequences and their occurrence across donors. Four or five DR-DQ haplotypes were handled as single units for association and clustering, since linkage in the cohort was strong. Donor age, sex, ethnicity and CMV serostatus were compiled alongside the repertoire data.

General findings and caveats noted by the study authors: Some IMGT-functional V segments, including TRBV6-2 and TRBV6-3, could not be told apart with the 87-base-pair reads, so those segments were excluded. Compared with equally common non-associated chains, HLA-associated TCR beta chains in a later analysis were more clonally expanded and had lower generation probabilities. In a later analysis, several top co-occurrence clusters were reported to appear linked to parvovirus B19, influenza, CMV and Epstein-Barr virus. An earlier analysis of approximately 600 of the donors showed that most TCR beta V segments appeared in productive rearrangements either about 87% or about 30% of the time, which broadly matched IMGT annotations. Because counts were too low, seventeen rarely observed V segments, including chromosome 9 orphons, were excluded from the earlier analysis of several hundred of the donors. V-gene and J-gene trimming of TCR beta chains was associated with a missense DCLRE1C variant in a later genetic analysis, and the association was replicated in an independent cohort. The authors suggested that the approach could potentially be generalized to other disease states and immunological phenotypes. Because HLA typing was unavailable for some donors at each locus, only the typed subset was used in association tests. According to a later analysis, TCR association rates differed among HLA loci, with DRB1 alleles showing the most associated TCRs and HLA-C alleles showing the fewest. A cluster of highly shared sequence variants was judged likely to be a technical artifact of the sequencing pipeline. A total of fewer than 200 TCR beta chains were listed by the study as associated with cytomegalovirus. Roughly uniform sequencing depth across donors was assumed in presence/absence analyses, although this assumption may not hold. A further reported finding was that TCR beta sequences accurately predicted the HLA-A and HLA-B alleles for most subjects in the first cohort. Three of the identified cytomegalovirus-associated TCR beta chains were confirmed in vitro to be specific for cytomegalovirus antigens. Specific HLA alleles were associated with 15,000 to 20,000 TCR beta sequences at a false discovery rate of 0.05 in a later analysis. The classifier was reported to diagnose cytomegalovirus status with high specificity and sensitivity in both the original cohort and the validation cohort. CMV serostatus was the only immune exposure information available for the cohort. According to a later analysis, most CMV-associated TCR beta chains appeared to be HLA-restricted, and the HLA associations seemed to be driven largely by CMV exposure. Compared with the approximately 710-donor mean, donors in an Asian-associated ancestry cluster had fewer N-insertions in productive TCRs, according to a later genetic analysis. Across donors, most TCR sequences were observed very rarely, whereas some public TCRs were present in many individuals. The cohort was sequenced for TCR beta chains only, and without alpha or paired-chain data the features that could be detected were limited. Linkage disequilibrium might explain the correlated functional status among segregating V segments, but an unknown experimental factor could not be excluded. Strong co-occurrence of HLA alleles, especially DR and DQ, made assigning TCR associations to individual alleles difficult.

This clone was observed once. This clone's antigen is unknown. There are no base qualities to consult, and no much larger clone falls within one base. To prepare the library, the immunoSEQ multiplex PCR assay was applied. For the multiplex PCR, a mixture combining 60 forward primers for TCR Vbeta segments and 13 reverse primers for TCR Jbeta segments was used. The CDR3 region of rearranged TCR beta genes was amplified from genomic DNA by a multiplex PCR assay. The Illumina HiSeq System was used to sequence the amplified TCR beta libraries as 87-base-pair reads. As for the original processing: A later analysis counted tens of millions of unique TCR beta chains across the 670 or so repertoires, and some 11 million of these chains were shared by at least two donors. Raw reads were error-corrected and collapsed into unique sequences by a nearest-neighbor algorithm in which closely related sequences were merged to remove PCR and sequencing errors. V, D and J gene segments were assigned by aligning CDR3 sequences to IMGT reference sequences. Each retained sequence needed at least a six-nucleotide match to both a V gene segment and a J gene segment. A rearrangement counted as productive if the CDR3 had no stop codons and remained in frame with V and J, and every other rearrangement counted as non-productive. CDR3 was defined by IMGT convention, running from the second conserved V-encoded cysteine to the conserved J-encoded phenylalanine. In an earlier analysis of around 540 of the donors, sequences lacking an unambiguous match to a single V gene segment were excluded. In an earlier analysis of approximately 500 of the donors, a V segment was called functional when productive rearrangements were above 56.7%, and segregating when the standard deviation between donors exceeded 5%. A statistical classification framework was built to diagnose cytomegalovirus status from the catalog of TCR beta chain sequences. V and J gene assignment, in a later analysis, came from comparing TCR nucleotide sequences with IMGT/GENE-DB human TR gene sequences. In a later analysis, CDR3 sequences and most-parsimonious VDJ recombination scenarios were assigned using the TCRdist pipeline. In a later analysis, each TCR beta chain was defined by its CDR3 amino acid sequence together with its V-gene family, and reads lacking a unique V-gene family were excluded. In a later analysis, approximately 640 highly shared, low-generation-probability nucleotide sequences were removed to address suspected cross-contamination and a sequencing artifact. In a later analysis, a clonal expansion index was calculated for each public chain from normalized within-repertoire ranks of inferred template counts. In a later analysis, generation probabilities were computed with a VDJ recombination model fitted to out-of-frame rearrangements, and the resulting probabilities were checked against IGoR. A later analysis scored TCR-TCR, TCR-HLA and TCR-CMV co-occurrence with hypergeometric tests, applying a repertoire-size bias correction to TCR pairs. A later analysis estimated false discovery rates by permuting HLA or CMV assignments 20 times. In a later analysis, co-occurring TCRs were grouped using DBSCAN, and TCRdist sequence similarity was added for clustering within HLA-allele-positive subsets. For co-occurrence clustering, repertoires with fewer than 30,000 or more than 120,000 public chains were excluded, along with about five repertoires with anomalous nucleotide sharing. This immuneACCESS table, as held by TCRdb, lists in-frame sequences with V and J called but not all clones. Of the missing ones, under half trace to an unresolved V gene in checked studies; the others have no known cause. V, J and clone size reflect that table, while D and trimming were determined from the DNA. Across this sample there are some 50,000 clones, with 72% seen only once. 6.3% of the sample comes from the top ten.

The cohort comprised fewer than 750 healthy bone marrow donors. At the time of sampling, all cohort members were nominally healthy, though unrecorded immune exposures were likely present. The donor was CMV seronegative and was included in the group of several hundred seronegative cohort members. Each donor provided a peripheral blood sample, and peripheral blood mononuclear cells were used for TCR beta sequencing. Genomic DNA was extracted from the blood cell samples with the Qiagen DNeasy Blood Extraction Kit. The CDR3 covers 12 residues, taking in both the cysteine and the phenylalanine. Left in the record is the CDR3 DNA by itself, 36 bases read in frame from the first base. V is shortened by 0 bases, J by 6 bases, and the region joining them spans 5 bases. The germline V gene specifies SGHAT as CDR1 and FQNNGV as CDR2.

The rearranged chain carries TRBV11-2 and TRBJ1-1; the D gene lacks a confident call. The receptor's source is a man aged 25 to 45 in good health and CMV-seronegative. Sequencing was carried out using PBMCs. The CDR3 protein is CASSLDLSEAFF. The bases read TGTGCCAGCAGCTTAGATCTGTCTGAAGCTTTCTTT.